Below, 9 T cell receptor beta chains from the same sample are listed, as sequenced in a study of cytomegalovirus exposure and HLA in healthy donors. Using immunoSEQ multiplex PCR, the repertoire was profiled, and TCRdb retains in-frame clones only, with some absent. The table lists some 130,000 clones, roughly nine tenths of them singletons, with about 1.2% in the top ten. The material sequenced was PBMCs. Every receptor here comes from a woman in her late teens or twenties in good health and CMV-seronegative.

The V gene is TRBV2, the J gene TRBJ1-4; weak D call: TRBD1 (6 bases). The CDR3 runs to 14 residues. Trimming stripped 3 bases from V and 7 bases from J, with 12 bases between. From germline, CDR1 is SNHLY and CDR2 FYNNEI. The CDR3 nucleotides are TGTGCCAGCAGTGAGGTCCCAGGGGCTGAAAAACTGTTTTTT. Translating it yields CASSEVPGAEKLFF.

The chain carries TRBV7-2 and TRBJ2-1, with 10 nucleotides matching TRBD2. This CDR3 is 15 amino acids long. The V gene's germline CDR1 is SGHTA and CDR2 FQGNSA. V shed 2 bases, J shed 6 bases, and the junction held 4 bases outside the gene matches. CDR3 residues: CASSLSSGGVNEQFF. The CDR3 coding sequence is TGTGCCAGCAGCTTATCTAGCGGGGGTGTCAATGAGCAGTTCTTC.

The gene calls are TRBV10-3 and TRBJ1-1; D perhaps matches TRBD1 (6 bases). Trimming cost V 10 bases and J 1 base, with 13 bases left between them. Germline CDR1 is ENHRY and CDR2 is SYGVKD. The CDR3 totals 13 residues. In DNA form, the CDR3 reads TGTGCCAACGCCGAACAGGGGAACACTGAAGCTTTCTTT. Translated, it gives CANAEQGNTEAFF.

V gene TRBV11-2 combines with J gene TRBJ2-1; 7 bases match TRBD2. Germline CDR1 is SGHAT and CDR2 is FQNNGV. The J segment lost 4 bases and the V segment lost 5 bases, leaving 8 bases of the junction unmatched. This CDR3 has 15 amino acids. The CDR3 loop is CASSIGVAGYNEQFF. In DNA, the CDR3 is TGTGCCAGCAGCATCGGGGTAGCGGGTTACAATGAGCAGTTCTTC. Based on the CDR3 plus reference TRBV11-2 and TRBJ2-1, the full variable domain is EAGVAQSPRYKIIEKRQSVAFWCNPISGHATLYWYQQILGQGPKLLIQFQNNGVVDDSQLPKDRFSAERLKGVDSTLKIQPAKLEDSAVYLCASSIGVAGYNEQFFGPGTRLTVL.

The chain employs TRBV7-6 and TRBJ2-5; D perhaps matches TRBD1 (6 bases). The CDR3 runs to 14 residues. Germline V CDR1 and CDR2: SGHVS, FNYEAQ. The germline V and J ends were trimmed by 4 bases and 10 bases, with 19 bases remaining between them. The CDR3 DNA is TGTGCCAGCAGCTCCGGGACCGGGACAAGGGACCAGTACTTC. Protein: CASSSGTGTRDQYF.

This chain connects TRBV28 to TRBJ2-7, with D unresolved. CDR3 length: 16 residues. Germline CDR1 is MDHEN and CDR2 is SYDVKM. The ends were cut back, 3 bases at V and 4 bases at J, with 19 bases in the middle. CDR3 residues: CASSFRGPIIAYEQYF. The CDR3 DNA reads TGTGCCAGCAGTTTCCGCGGCCCCATCATCGCTTACGAGCAGTACTTC.

V usage is TRBV6-5 and J usage is TRBJ2-2; 13 nucleotides align to TRBD2. This CDR3 spans 15 amino acids. V lost 4 bases and J lost 7; bases outside the gene matches: 3. Germline CDR1 is MNHEY and CDR2 is SVGAGI. The CDR3 protein is CASSWTSGGGGELFF. The CDR3 DNA reads TGTGCCAGCAGTTGGACTAGCGGGGGCGGCGGGGAGCTGTTTTTT.

The V gene is TRBV5-1, the J gene TRBJ1-1, with 7 bases that match TRBD1. Germline V gene sequence: CDR1 SGHRS, CDR2 YFSETQ. V trimming: 3 bases; J trimming: 2 bases; junction bases outside the gene matches: 4. The CDR3 contains 14 residues. The CDR3 is CASSSQGGNTEAFF. In DNA, the CDR3 is TGCGCCAGCAGCTCGCAGGGGGGAAACACTGAAGCTTTCTTT.

This chain connects TRBV27 to TRBJ2-1; 7 positions match TRBD2. V was pared by 5 bases and J by 4 bases, with 8 bases of the junction left unmatched. This CDR3 has 15 amino acids. CDR1 and CDR2 from the germline V gene are MNHEY and SMNVEV (reference sequence). The CDR3 sequence is CASSPPRGGYNEQFF. DNA of the CDR3: TGTGCCAGCAGTCCCCCGCGCGGGGGATACAATGAGCAGTTCTTC.